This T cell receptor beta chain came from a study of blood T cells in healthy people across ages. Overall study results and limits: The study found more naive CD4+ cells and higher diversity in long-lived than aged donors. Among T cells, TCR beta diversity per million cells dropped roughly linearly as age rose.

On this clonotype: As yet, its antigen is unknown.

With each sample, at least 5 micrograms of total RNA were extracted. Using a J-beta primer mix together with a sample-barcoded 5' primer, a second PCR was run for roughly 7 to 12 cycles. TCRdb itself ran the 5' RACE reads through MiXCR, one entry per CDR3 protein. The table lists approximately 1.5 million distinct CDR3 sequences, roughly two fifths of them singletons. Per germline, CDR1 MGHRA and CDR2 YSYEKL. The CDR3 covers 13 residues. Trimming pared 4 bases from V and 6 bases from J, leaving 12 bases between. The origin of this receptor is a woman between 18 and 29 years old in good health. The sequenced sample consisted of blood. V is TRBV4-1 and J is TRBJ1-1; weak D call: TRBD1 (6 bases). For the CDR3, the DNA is TGCGCCAGCAGCCCCGGGACACCTCCTGAAGCTTTCTTT. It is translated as CASSPGTPPEAFF.